This entry lists 3 T cell receptor beta chains sequenced from one sample in a study of blood T cell repertoires in COVID-19. Sequenced by immunoSEQ multiplex PCR; TCRdb stores in-frame clones only, minus some. Of over 150,000 clones listed, more than 75% are singletons. Sequencing was done on a sample of peripheral blood. The source is a woman in her 70s with COVID-19, enrolled during active disease.

The chain is built from TRBV24-1 and TRBJ1-4; perhaps TRBD1 as D (5 bases). Between the trimmed V and J ends, which lost 9 bases and 5 bases, there was a span of 12 bases. Per germline, CDR1 KGHDR and CDR2 SFDVKD. This CDR3 is built from 13 residues. The CDR3 spells CATRAGPNEKLFF. CDR3 sequence (DNA): TGTGCCACCCGGGCAGGGCCAAATGAAAAACTGTTTTTT.

This rearrangement joins TRBV2 to TRBJ2-2; possible D gene TRBD1, 6 bases. The CDR3 is made up of 15 amino acids. The germline V gene encodes CDR1 SNHLY and CDR2 FYNNEI. V dropped 3 bases and J dropped 4 bases, with 12 bases sitting between them. CDR3: CASSDPPGATGELFF. Written as DNA, the CDR3 is TGTGCCAGCAGTGACCCTCCAGGGGCCACCGGGGAGCTGTTTTTT.

The chain couples TRBV5-1 to TRBJ1-3, with 11 bases that match TRBD1. The CDR3 runs 17 residues. After removal of 0 bases from V and 4 bases from J, the junction contained 6 bases not matched to a gene. From germline, CDR1 is SGHRS and CDR2 YFSETQ. Written as DNA, the CDR3 is TGCGCCAGCAGCTTGGGGGACAGGGGGTTCATCGGAAACACCATATATTTT. It encodes CASSLGDRGFIGNTIYF. Using reference TRBV5-1 and TRBJ1-3 for the parts outside the CDR3, the full variable domain is KAGVTQTPRYLIKTRGQQVTLSCSPISGHRSVSWYQQTPGQGLQFLFEYFSETQRNKGNFPGRFSGRQFSNSRSEMNVSTLELGDSALYLCASSLGDRGFIGNTIYFGEGSWLTVV.